The clone carrying this T cell receptor (beta chain) appeared a single time. The planned depth of sequencing spanned 1 in 200,000 to 1 in 1 million T cells. Sequencing was performed with immunoSEQ multiplex PCR; in TCRdb, only in-frame clones are kept and a portion is missing. The repertoire has 9,300 or so clones, roughly 55% of them found once; the top ten carry 15% to 20%. The record originates from a study of cytotoxic CD8 clonotypes in ibrutinib-treated CLL. The overall study: Patient counts were 11 relapsed/refractory, roughly 15 treatment-naive and fewer than 18 IGHV unmutated.

Germline V gene data show CDR1 as SGHTA and CDR2 as FQGTGA. Trimming stripped 0 bases from V and 0 bases from J, with 9 bases between. CDR3 length: 16 amino acids. The rearrangement uses TRBV7-3 and TRBJ2-1; D remains ambiguous. The receptor was isolated from a human donor with chronic lymphocytic leukemia. The sequencing here drew on PBMCs, taken before ibrutinib treatment. The CDR3 sequence: CASSLTVKSSYNEQFF. The CDR3 DNA reads as TGTGCCAGCAGCTTAACGGTTAAGAGCTCCTACAATGAGCAGTTCTTC.